One and the same sample provided the 32 T cell receptor beta chains below, sequenced in a study of T cells in Graves' hyperthyroidism and ophthalmopathy. RNA transcripts gave rise to amplified TCR beta CDR3 regions. An initial round of RT-PCR targeting the TCR CDR3 relied on the HTBI primer set. Using its own MiXCR run on the multiplex PCR reads, TCRdb lists one record per CDR3 protein. This table has 490,000 or so distinct CDR3 sequences, roughly 21% appearing once. The specimen sequenced was blood. The source of these receptors is a man aged 40-49 years with Graves' ophthalmopathy.

The CDR3 loop reads CASSVDRLGQPQHF. CDR3 sequence (DNA): TGTGCCAGCAGCGTGGACAGGTTGGGTCAGCCCCAGCATTTT. This chain uses TRBV7-8 with TRBJ1-5; 7 nucleotides align to TRBD1. Germline V gene data show CDR1 as SGHVS and CDR2 as FQNEAQ. The CDR3 sequence is 14 residues long. Unmatched junction bases numbered 7, after V lost 5 bases and J lost 6 bases.

The J gene is TRBJ1-5, the V gene TRBV7-2; D unclear. Germline V gene sequence: CDR1 SGHTA, CDR2 FQGNSA. The V and J ends lost 2 bases and 7 bases respectively, with 12 bases between them. This CDR3 region has 14 residues. CDR3 residues: CASSLWIAGQPQHF. The DNA for the CDR3 is TGTGCCAGCAGCTTATGGATAGCGGGACAGCCCCAGCATTTT.

This clonotype was observed at least ten times. V usage is TRBV30 and J usage is TRBJ2-7; D uncertain. The CDR3 has 13 residues. The germline gives CDR1 GTSNPN, CDR2 SVGIG (reference sequence). The ends were cut back, 2 bases at V and 2 bases at J, with 10 bases in the middle. The CDR3 protein is CAWSKGFTYEQYF. The CDR3 DNA sequence: TGTGCCTGGAGTAAAGGGTTCACCTACGAGCAGTACTTC.

At least ten counts were recorded for this clonotype. The chain is built from TRBV11-2 and TRBJ1-2, with D uncertain. Germline assignment: CDR1 SGHAT and CDR2 FQNNGV. Deletions cut 3 bases from V and 4 bases from J, with 9 bases between. The CDR3 runs 13 residues. The CDR3 spells CASSFSWSYGYTF. The CDR3 nucleotides read TGTGCCAGCAGCTTTTCCTGGAGCTATGGCTACACCTTC.

This clonotype was seen repeatedly, ten times or more. V and J are TRBV5-1 and TRBJ2-1; D is perhaps TRBD2 (7 bases). V dropped 0 bases and J dropped 9 bases, with 16 bases sitting between them. CDR1 SGHRS and CDR2 YFSETQ come from the germline V gene. This CDR3 contains 15 residues. CDR3 DNA sequence: TGCGCCAGCAGCTTGGTTGCCGGGGAGGGGGTTGAGCAGTTCTTC. Protein product: CASSLVAGEGVEQFF.

This clonotype was seen a few times. V gene TRBV5-8 combines with J gene TRBJ1-2, with D possibly being TRBD1 (5 bases). Germline-derived CDR1 and CDR2 are SGHTS and YDEGEE. Trimming removed 4 bases at V and 3 bases at J, with 16 bases between. The CDR3 is 15 residues long. The CDR3 reads CASSPGAAGHYGYTF. CDR3 sequence (DNA): TGTGCCAGCAGCCCCGGAGCTGCGGGGCACTATGGCTACACCTTC.

A few counts support this clonotype. V gene TRBV5-1 combines with J gene TRBJ2-1; 9 bases are a match to TRBD2. The CDR3 length is 14 residues. Trimming cost V 2 bases and J 10 bases; bases outside gene matches: 7. Germline CDR1 is SGHRS and CDR2 is YFSETQ. The CDR3, as DNA: TGCGCCAGCAGCTTAAGCGGGAGGATCGACGAGCAGTTCTTC. Its protein product is CASSLSGRIDEQFF.

This clonotype was found a few times. The chain recombines TRBV6-1 with TRBJ2-3, with 11 bases lining up with TRBD2. In germline, CDR1 is MNHNS, CDR2 SASEGT. CDR3 length: 17 residues. V lost 8 bases and J lost 7; bases outside the gene matches: 17. The DNA of the CDR3 is TGTGCCAGCTCCCCCACCGTAGCGGGAGGGCCTGGATATACGCAGTATTTT. It specifies CASSPTVAGGPGYTQYF.

This clonotype was counted at least ten times. The V and J genes are TRBV6-5 and TRBJ2-1, with D tentatively TRBD2 (5 bases). From germline, CDR1 is MNHEY and CDR2 SVGAGI. Deletions cut 2 bases from V and 0 bases from J, with 11 bases between. The CDR3 sequence is 16 residues long. CDR3 DNA: TGTGCCAGCAGTTACGCACTAGGCAGCTCCTACAATGAGCAGTTCTTC. It codes for CASSYALGSSYNEQFF.

V is TRBV27 and J is TRBJ2-5; D gene uncertain. V was clipped by 5 bases and J by 5 bases, with 9 bases between them. CDR1 and CDR2 from the germline V gene are MNHEY and SMNVEV (reference sequence). The CDR3 spans 12 residues. In DNA, the CDR3 is TGTGCCAGCAGTGCAGTCGGGGAGACCCAGTACTTC. Translated, it gives CASSAVGETQYF.

There are many counts of this clonotype. The chain has TRBV7-2 and TRBJ2-7, with D tentatively TRBD1 (6 bases). Germline V gene sequence: CDR1 SGHTA, CDR2 FQGNSA. The CDR3 runs to 16 residues. Trimming shortened V by 3 bases and J by 6 bases, and 21 bases separated the two germline ends. The CDR3, as DNA: TGTGCCAGCAGCTTCCCCTCCGACAGGATAAGCCTCGAGCAGTACTTC. This codes for CASSFPSDRISLEQYF.

This clonotype has only a few counts. The chain employs TRBV6-1 and TRBJ1-3, with 9 bases fitting TRBD1. V lost 5 bases and J lost 1; bases outside the gene matches: 3. Germline CDR1 is MNHNS and CDR2 is SASEGT. CDR3 size: 15 residues. The CDR3 loop reads CASSRDRESGNTIYF. CDR3 sequence (DNA): TGTGCCAGCAGTAGGGACAGGGAGTCTGGAAACACCATATATTTT.

This clonotype was observed many times. The chain has TRBV5-1 and TRBJ2-3; D call uncertain. V lost 5 bases and J 9 bases, leaving 16 bases between the germline ends. Looked up from germline, CDR1 is SGHRS and CDR2 is YFSETQ. This CDR3 has 13 amino acids. The CDR3 sequence is CASSRDTYQTQYF. CDR3 bases: TGCGCCAGCAGTCGTGACACCTATCAAACGCAGTATTTT.

This clonotype was seen more than once but under ten times. The V gene is TRBV19, the J gene TRBJ1-2; TRBD1 might be the D (5 bases). Trimming took off 8 bases at V and 1 base at J, with 11 bases between the two ends. The length of the CDR3 is 13 residues. The germline CDR1 and CDR2 sequences are LNHDA and SQIVND (reference sequence). The CDR3 nucleotides read TGTGCCAGTTCTCGACAGAATAACTATGGCTACACCTTC. Its protein is CASSRQNNYGYTF.

The chain joins TRBV4-3 to TRBJ2-3, with D unclear. Germline-derived CDR1 and CDR2 are LGHNA and YSLEER. The V gene lost 0 bases and the J gene lost 3 bases, with 10 bases spanning the gap. The CDR3 is 15 residues long. In DNA form, the CDR3 reads TGCGCCAGCAGCCAAGATTATGGAAAAACAGATACGCAGTATTTT. It encodes CASSQDYGKTDTQYF.

In its sample, this clonotype was seen many times. This chain uses TRBV27 with TRBJ1-1, with D perhaps TRBD1 (5 bases). The V end was cut by 3 bases, the J end by 4 bases, with 24 bases between. Germline V gene data show CDR1 as MNHEY and CDR2 as SMNVEV (reference sequence). The CDR3 loop spans 18 amino acids. The CDR3 here is CASSLGTGTFRTTTEAFF. In nucleotides, the CDR3 is TGTGCCAGCAGTTTGGGGACTGGGACCTTCCGAACAACCACTGAAGCTTTCTTT.

This clonotype came up many times. The V and J genes are TRBV28 and TRBJ2-7; the D gene is possibly TRBD1 (5 bases). V lost 10 bases and J lost 5, with 15 bases in between. CDR1 and CDR2 (germline): MDHEN, SYDVKM. CDR3 length equals 12 residues. As DNA, the CDR3 is TGTGCCACTTCAGGGTTAGCAAACGAGCAGTACTTC. It specifies CATSGLANEQYF.

The rearrangement links TRBV5-1 to TRBJ2-7, with 9 bases lining up with TRBD1. With 4 bases clipped from V and 5 bases from J, the junction kept 7 bases outside the gene matches. In germline, CDR1 is SGHRS, CDR2 YFSETQ. The CDR3 is 14 residues long. The CDR3 region is CASSPRTGDNEQYF. The CDR3 DNA is TGCGCCAGCAGCCCGAGGACAGGGGACAACGAGCAGTACTTC. Drawing the rest from reference TRBV5-1 and TRBJ2-7, the complete variable domain is KAGVTQTPRYLIKTRGQQVTLSCSPISGHRSVSWYQQTPGQGLQFLFEYFSETQRNKGNFPGRFSGRQFSNSRSEMNVSTLELGDSALYLCASSPRTGDNEQYFGPGTRLTVT.

The chain recombines TRBV24-1 with TRBJ2-7; no definite D call. Between the trimmed V and J ends, which lost 4 bases and 0 bases, there was a span of 15 bases. The length of the CDR3 is 16 residues. Germline CDR1 and CDR2: KGHDR and SFDVKD. In DNA, the CDR3 is TGTGCCACCAGTGACGAGAGAGTTAATAGCTCCTACGAGCAGTACTTC. Protein product: CATSDERVNSSYEQYF.

The chain recombines TRBV5-4 with TRBJ1-2; 7 positions agree with TRBD1. The junction had 15 bases not matched to a gene; V was cut back by 6 bases and J by 4 bases. Per the germline V gene, CDR1 is SGHNT and CDR2 is YYREEE (reference sequence). There are 16 residues in the CDR3. The CDR3 sequence: CASTLGRTGKLYGYTF. DNA of the CDR3: TGTGCCAGCACCCTTGGGCGGACAGGAAAGCTCTATGGCTACACCTTC.

This clonotype was detected only a few times. The V gene is TRBV20-1, the J gene TRBJ1-4, with D uncertain. V was trimmed by 6 bases and J by 2 bases, leaving 10 bases between them. Germline V gene sequence: CDR1 DFQATT, CDR2 SNEGSKA (reference sequence). The CDR3 extends over 13 amino acids. The CDR3 reads CSAPGRTNEKLFF. The CDR3 DNA is TGCAGTGCCCCGGGGAGGACTAATGAAAAACTGTTTTTT.

This clonotype was counted at least ten times. The chain recombines TRBV12-3 or TRBV12-4 with TRBJ1-4; 7 bases map to TRBD1. The ends lost 7 bases at V and 0 bases at J; junction bases unmatched: 8. The CDR3 is 16 residues long. The CDR3 DNA is TGTGCCAGCACCCCGGGACAGAGAGCAACTAATGAAAAACTGTTTTTT. This encodes CASTPGQRATNEKLFF.

The chain uses TRBV13 and TRBJ2-5, with D perhaps matching TRBD1 or TRBD2 (5 bases each). Germline values: CDR1 PRHDT, CDR2 FYEKMQ (reference sequence). The CDR3 runs 17 residues. Trimming pared 1 base from V and 8 bases from J, leaving 23 bases between. CDR3 loop: CASSLVLGRDPSDTQYF. CDR3 nucleotide sequence: TGTGCCAGCAGCTTAGTGTTGGGAAGGGACCCCTCGGACACCCAGTACTTC.

This clonotype was detected a few times. This chain connects TRBV20-1 to TRBJ2-7, with D perhaps given as TRBD1 or TRBD2 (6 bases each). The V and J ends lost 3 bases and 2 bases respectively, with 11 bases between them. There are 13 residues in the CDR3. CDR1 is DFQATT and CDR2 is SNEGSKA in the germline V gene (reference sequence). Here the CDR3 DNA reads TGCAGTGCTAGTAGGGGGGCCACCTACGAGCAGTACTTC. This gives the protein CSASRGATYEQYF.

This clonotype was seen ten or more times. The chain carries TRBV20-1 and TRBJ1-1; D is ambiguous. This CDR3 has 15 amino acids. V lost 5 bases and J 1 base, leaving 17 bases between the germline ends. Germline V gene data show CDR1 as DFQATT and CDR2 as SNEGSKA (reference sequence). The CDR3 region is CSAFRVQVGNTEAFF. CDR3 coding DNA: TGCAGTGCTTTCCGAGTTCAGGTGGGGAACACTGAAGCTTTCTTT.

The chain combines TRBV7-9 with TRBJ2-3; D possibly corresponds to TRBD1 (5 bases). Trimming cost V 7 bases and J 3 bases, with 8 bases left between them. Looked up from germline, CDR1 is SEHNR and CDR2 is FQNEAQ (reference sequence). This CDR3 is 12 amino acids long. Written as DNA, the CDR3 is TGTGCCAGCACTCAGGGAACAGATACGCAGTATTTT. This gives the protein CASTQGTDTQYF. The variable domain in full, with the rest retrieved from reference TRBV7-9 and TRBJ2-3, is DTGVSQNPRHKITKRGQNVTFRCDPISEHNRLYWYRQTLGQGPEFLTYFQNEAQLEKSRLLSDRFSAERPKGSFSTLEIQRTEQGDSAMYLCASTQGTDTQYFGPGTRLTVL.

V is TRBV12-3 or TRBV12-4 and J is TRBJ1-4; D remains unclear. The CDR3 runs to 14 residues. V was shortened by 5 bases and J by 7 bases, with 14 bases between the two germline ends. CDR3: CASSPTKGREKLFF. The CDR3 DNA reads TGTGCCAGCAGTCCGACAAAAGGGCGTGAAAAACTGTTTTTT.

This clonotype was seen many times. The gene calls are TRBV28 and TRBJ2-3; 10 bases align to TRBD2. V lost 6 bases to trimming and J lost 5 bases; unmatched junction nucleotides: 8. Germline CDR1 MDHEN, CDR2 SYDVKM. CDR3 size: 15 residues. CDR3 DNA sequence: TGTGCCAGCAGCTCAGGACTAGCGGAGGAAGATACGCAGTATTTT. Translated: CASSSGLAEEDTQYF.

Comments on this clonotype: A much more abundant neighbour one base away suggests this may be a read error. The chain employs TRBV2 and TRBJ2-3; TRBD1 matches at 8 bases. CDR3 size: 14 residues. The germline V gene has CDR1 SNHLY and CDR2 FYNNEI. V lost 4 bases and J lost 6; bases outside the gene matches: 6. CDR3 loop: CASSGGQARDTQYF. In DNA form, the CDR3 reads TGTGCCAGCAGTGGGGGACAGGCTAGGGATACGCAGTATTTT.

The chain combines TRBV5-1 with TRBJ1-1, with D tentatively TRBD1 (6 bases). The germline V gene encodes CDR1 SGHRS and CDR2 YFSETQ. CDR3 length: 15 amino acids. Between the trimmed V and J ends, which lost 0 bases and 1 base, there was a span of 10 bases. The CDR3 DNA reads TGCGCCAGCAGCTTGGTCGGGGGCCCGAACACTGAAGCTTTCTTT. Its translation: CASSLVGGPNTEAFF.

This clonotype was seen repeatedly, ten times or more. Compared with germline, one end of the junction differs, possibly owing to a read error. The chain combines TRBV12-3 or TRBV12-4 with TRBJ2-5, with TRBD2 matching 9 bases. The CDR3 has 15 residues. CDR3 protein: CASRLAGERRETQYF. Here the CDR3 DNA reads TGTGCCAGCAGGTTAGCGGGGGAGCGACGAGAGACCCAGTACTTC.

Only a few counts were recorded for this clonotype. This chain links TRBV20-1 with TRBJ1-5, with TRBD1 matching 9 bases. Trimming cost V 5 bases and J 4 bases; bases outside gene matches: 6. Germline CDR1 DFQATT, CDR2 SNEGSKA (reference sequence). There are 14 residues in the CDR3. The CDR3 protein is CSALDRGPNQPQHF. The DNA for the CDR3 is TGCAGTGCTTTGGACAGGGGCCCAAATCAGCCCCAGCATTTT.